The 13 T cell receptor beta chains given below trace back to one sample, sequenced in a study of Ad26.COV2.S vaccination and SARS-CoV-2 variants. Produced via immunoSEQ multiplex PCR; TCRdb's table is partial and in-frame only. The sample consists of 350,000 to 450,000 clones, 70% to 90% of them appearing once. The treatment here: roughly 18 received Ad26.COV2.S at low or high dose, single or two shots; about 5 received placebo; per-sample allocation not given. Samples came from day 63 after the first vaccine or placebo injection. The sample consisted of peripheral blood, taken in a trial of Ad26.COV2.S vaccine versus placebo. All receptors derive from a person aged 18-60 years who received the Ad26.COV2.S COVID-19 vaccine or a placebo.

The rearrangement joins TRBV4-3 to TRBJ2-5; D remains unclear. V was cut by 0 bases and J by 7 bases, with 15 bases left in between. CDR1 and CDR2 (germline): LGHNA, YSLEER. The CDR3 is 15 residues long. DNA for the CDR3: TGCGCCAGCAGCCAAGAAATGGGGAAACCTGGGACCCAGTACTTC. Translated, it gives CASSQEMGKPGTQYF.

The rearrangement links TRBV4-1 to TRBJ2-7, with 7 bases aligning to TRBD2. The CDR3 consists of 17 residues. Losses at the gene ends were 0 bases for V and 1 base for J; bases not matched to a gene: 9. Germline CDR1 is MGHRA and CDR2 is YSYEKL. CDR3 in amino acids: CASSQETDGGFSYEQYF. CDR3 nucleotides: TGCGCCAGCAGCCAAGAAACGGACGGGGGGTTTTCCTACGAGCAGTACTTC.

V and J are TRBV5-6 and TRBJ1-2; D is perhaps TRBD1 (5 bases). CDR3 size: 15 residues. Germline values: CDR1 SGHDT, CDR2 YYEEEE. V was clipped by 5 bases and J by 0 bases, with 14 bases between them. The CDR3 region is CASSLGHQTNYGYTF. CDR3 DNA sequence: TGTGCCAGCAGTTTAGGACACCAAACTAACTATGGCTACACCTTC.

This clone has a handful of counts. The CDR3 nucleotides read TGTGCCAGCAGCTCGCAAGGGGGTTACTATGGCTACACCTTC. It yields the protein CASSSQGGYYGYTF. V and J are TRBV5-6 and TRBJ1-2; tentative D call: TRBD1 (6 bases). Germline V gene data show CDR1 as SGHDT and CDR2 as YYEEEE. Trimming removed 3 bases at V and 3 bases at J, with 12 bases between. The CDR3 length is 14 residues. The full variable domain, in which reference TRBV5-6 and TRBJ1-2 provide the parts outside the CDR3, is DAGVTQSPTHLIKTRGQQVTLRCSPKSGHDTVSWYQQALGQGPQFIFQYYEEEERQRGNFPDRFSGHQFPNYSSELNVNALLLGDSALYLCASSSQGGYYGYTFGSGTRLTVV.

The rearrangement uses TRBV15 and TRBJ2-3; the match to TRBD2 covers 8 bases. Trimming took 3 bases from V and 0 from J; bases not matched to a gene: 8. This CDR3 has 17 amino acids. The germline V gene encodes CDR1 LNHNV and CDR2 YYDKDF (reference sequence). The CDR3 region is CATSRSRLAGSTDTQYF. The CDR3 DNA reads TGTGCCACCAGCAGGTCGCGTCTAGCGGGTAGCACAGATACGCAGTATTTT.

This clone was found a few times. The rearrangement uses TRBV5-1 and TRBJ2-7; 10 positions agree with TRBD2. The germline V gene encodes CDR1 SGHRS and CDR2 YFSETQ. Trimming removed 3 bases from V and 3 bases from J; junction bases left unmatched: 9. The CDR3 is made up of 16 amino acids. The CDR3 region is CASSSDGLAAYYEQYF. CDR3 coding DNA: TGCGCCAGCAGCTCGGACGGACTAGCGGCTTACTACGAGCAGTACTTC. Looking up the rest from reference TRBV5-1 and TRBJ2-7 gives the full variable domain: KAGVTQTPRYLIKTRGQQVTLSCSPISGHRSVSWYQQTPGQGLQFLFEYFSETQRNKGNFPGRFSGRQFSNSRSEMNVSTLELGDSALYLCASSSDGLAAYYEQYFGPGTRLTVT.

The chain couples TRBV5-1 to TRBJ2-1, with 11 bases aligning to TRBD2. The V segment lost 1 base and the J segment 8 bases; nucleotides outside the gene matches: 23. Per the germline V gene, CDR1 is SGHRS and CDR2 is YFSETQ. CDR3 length: 21 residues. CDR3 protein: CASSLTTRKYITSGSLYEQFF. The DNA for the CDR3 is TGCGCCAGCAGCTTGACGACGAGGAAATATATTACTAGCGGGAGTTTGTATGAGCAGTTCTTC.

The V and J genes are TRBV30 and TRBJ2-2; TRBD1 matches at 7 bases. Trimming took 1 base from V and 7 from J; bases not matched to a gene: 6. CDR3 length: 14 residues. Germline lookup yields CDR1 GTSNPN and CDR2 SVGIG (reference sequence). CDR3 DNA sequence: TGTGCCTGGAGTGGAAGGGGGCCTGGCGGGGAGCTGTTTTTT. Its protein product is CAWSGRGPGGELFF.

The J gene is TRBJ2-7, the V gene TRBV30, with D perhaps matching TRBD2 (5 bases). V lost 2 bases to trimming and J lost 2 bases, with 16 bases between them. This CDR3 contains 15 residues. The V gene's germline CDR1 is GTSNPN and CDR2 SVGIG (reference sequence). CDR3 nucleotides: TGTGCCTGGAGTTCCCGGGAAAGGAATACCTACGAGCAGTACTTC. This gives the protein CAWSSRERNTYEQYF.

The gene calls are TRBV24-1 and TRBJ2-2, with D perhaps TRBD2 (6 bases). V lost 4 bases to trimming and J lost 12 bases, with 14 bases between them. CDR1 and CDR2 from the germline V gene are KGHDR and SFDVKD. CDR3 length: 13 residues. The CDR3, as DNA: TGTGCCACCAGTGACCATAGCGGTCCGAAGCTGTTTTTT. Amino acid sequence: CATSDHSGPKLFF.

This rearrangement joins TRBV27 to TRBJ2-7, with D perhaps matching TRBD1 or TRBD2 (5 bases each). Looked up from germline, CDR1 is MNHEY and CDR2 is SMNVEV (reference sequence). The CDR3 runs 16 residues. V was clipped by 4 bases and J by 4 bases, with 20 bases between them. The CDR3 coding sequence is TGTGCCAGCAGTTCTATATCCGGGACGGGGATTTACGAGCAGTACTTC. It yields the protein CASSSISGTGIYEQYF.

The table lists this clone with a count of one. The rearrangement joins TRBV5-1 to TRBJ1-2, with D possibly matching TRBD1 (5 bases). CDR3 length: 14 residues. From germline, CDR1 is SGHRS and CDR2 YFSETQ. The germline V and J ends were trimmed by 4 bases and 4 bases, with 14 bases remaining between them. This CDR3 is CASSPGAGIYGYTF. The CDR3 region has the DNA TGCGCCAGCAGCCCCGGGGCGGGCATCTATGGCTACACCTTC. The complete variable domain, with remaining parts taken from reference TRBV5-1 and TRBJ1-2, reads KAGVTQTPRYLIKTRGQQVTLSCSPISGHRSVSWYQQTPGQGLQFLFEYFSETQRNKGNFPGRFSGRQFSNSRSEMNVSTLELGDSALYLCASSPGAGIYGYTFGSGTRLTVV.

The chain is built from TRBV3-1 (or the pseudogene TRBV3-2) and TRBJ2-3; 8 bases map to TRBD1. The CDR3 has 15 amino acids. With 9 bases clipped from V and 1 base from J, the junction kept 9 bases outside the gene matches. Germline CDR1 and CDR2: LGHDT and YNNKEL (reference sequence). The chain's CDR3 is CASLSGQGGTDTQYF. In DNA, the CDR3 is TGTGCCAGTCTCTCAGGACAGGGAGGCACAGATACGCAGTATTTT.